The clone carrying this T cell receptor beta chain is labeled medium-sized based on frequency. Its specificity is unknown. These data come from a study of T cell clusters in autoimmune cytopenias. Findings of the study overall: Physiological T cell clusters of healthy donors were apparently absent in primary autoimmune cytopenia patients. The T cell clusters were defined only in silico, without experimental functional validation.

Germline CDR1 and CDR2: DFQATT and SNEGSKA (reference sequence). The CDR3 loop spans 13 amino acids. TRB was amplified from roughly 0.25 ug of peripheral blood genomic DNA per sample. TRB was amplified by touch-down multiplex PCR, primer pools A and B combined. One entry per CDR3 protein, without DNA, is what TCRdb gives after re-calling the multiplex PCR reads. This listing includes about 3,500 distinct CDR3 sequences. The sequenced material came from peripheral blood. J is TRBJ1-4 and V is TRBV20-1. This sequence originates from a human donor with an autoimmune cytopenia or autoimmune hepatitis (not recorded which). CDR3 protein: CSARRVTNEKLFF.